The entry that follows covers one TCR beta chain sequence. Its recognized antigen is unknown. Per-base qualities were not stored, and no clone one base away is much larger. The sample originates from a study of blood T cell repertoires in COVID-19 (dated by TCRdb to 2018 to 2021). Turning to the overall study: The collaborator samples originated in the United States, Italy and Spain and spanned the acute and convalescent phases of COVID-19. A de-identified subject ID, COVID-19 status, age in years and sex were almost always included in the sample metadata. A freely available public database, intended as a resource for researchers studying the immune response to SARS-CoV-2, is where the repertoires were released. The dataset comprised deeply sampled blood TCRbeta repertoires from subjects exposed to, actively infected with, or recovered from COVID-19. The prospective study material was composed of cDNA or gDNA derived from T cells, B-cell-depleted T cells, or PBMCs. Where available, HLA class I and class II types were obtained from metadata supplied by the sample provider rather than from assay-based typing. Samples came from the ongoing ImmuneRACE study (first 160 participants) plus 1,254 subjects from 6 global collaborators. Findings and caveats that apply to the study as a whole: How much clinical and demographic metadata was included differed by source and by participant, and the metadata was provided uncurated.

The immunoSEQ Assay, a bias-controlled multiplex PCR, was used to amplify TCRbeta CDR3 regions from genomic DNA. Per the source publication's procedure: Nucleated cell counts per sample were estimated from amplification of reference gene primers within the assay. To quantify the absolute abundance of each unique TCRbeta CDR3 rearrangement, sequence reads were collapsed and filtered. For each sample, productive Simpson clonality was calculated as the square root of Simpson's diversity index across productive rearrangements. TCRdb stores this immuneACCESS table with in-frame sequences only. Part of the clones is absent; in the studies checked, under half of the shortfall reflects unresolved V genes, and no reason is known for the rest. V, J and clone size reflect that table, while D and trimming were determined from the DNA. Within this sample are under 90,000 clones, with nearly 90% of them counted one time only. The biggest ten clones account for roughly 3% of the sample.

The germline V gene encodes CDR1 SGHDT and CDR2 YYEEEE. For this chain, trimming is 2 bases at the V end and 1 base at the J end, and the number of junction bases without a gene match is 6. There are 16 amino acids in the CDR3, from cysteine to phenylalanine inclusive. CDR3 DNA is the only sequence kept; it has 48 bases, read in frame from the first base. Each collaborating institution followed its own protocols to collect whole blood in K2EDTA tubes. For TCRbeta analysis, collaborators shipped samples as frozen whole blood, isolated PBMCs, or DNA extracted from either of those sample types. The sequencing input was peripheral blood. This receptor was identified in a man aged 65-85 years with active or convalescent COVID-19. The chain joins TRBV5-6 to TRBJ1-1, and TRBD1 matches 9 of the central bases. The bases read TGTGCCAGCAGCTTTGTTACGGGACAGGGGAACACTGAAGCTTTCTTT. Translated, it reads CASSFVTGQGNTEAFF.